This TCR beta chain was captured in a study of radiation and T cells in renal cell carcinoma. Notes on this clone: Antigen unknown.

The treatment is: treatment-naive control, cytoreductive nephrectomy. The germline V and J ends were trimmed by 6 bases and 4 bases, with 18 bases remaining between them. Germline loops: CDR1 MNHEY, CDR2 SVGAGI. The CDR3 has 15 amino acids. The study's findings and limits: Dominant CDR3 motifs occupied more repertoire in irradiated than control tumors.

The method was immunoSEQ multiplex PCR; TCRdb's version includes in-frame clones alone and lacks a portion of them. The repertoire holds 7,500 to 10,000 clones, with approximately 60% as singletons. The chain carries TRBV6-5 and TRBJ1-1; D remains ambiguous. This sequence was found in a man aged 60 to 69 with renal cell carcinoma. The sample here was tumor tissue, taken from a patient whose treatment was nephrectomy without radiotherapy. Written as DNA, the CDR3 is TGTGCCAGCAGCCTATCTTACGTGGGAGGCACTGAAGCTTTCTTT. Its protein product is CASSLSYVGGTEAFF.